This T cell receptor beta chain was sequenced in a study of T cell responses to AZD1222 COVID-19 vaccine. V was shortened by 4 bases and J by 1 base, with 13 bases between the two germline ends. The germline gives CDR1 SGHAT, CDR2 FQDESV (reference sequence). There are 15 residues in the CDR3. This table comes from immunoSEQ multiplex PCR, and its TCRdb copy is limited to in-frame clones, with some not included. The data contain approximately 110,000 clones, about 85% of them singletons. The chain combines TRBV11-1 with TRBJ1-1; D is undetermined. Source: peripheral blood, taken on day 0 of AZD1222 vaccination. The TCR was taken from an adult in good health. The CDR3 is CASSSSDTKNTEAFF. CDR3 DNA: TGTGCCAGCAGCTCCTCCGACACGAAGAACACTGAAGCTTTCTTT.